The rows below give T cell receptor beta chains drawn from one sample of a study of T-cell memory formation after mild COVID-19. TCRdb recomputed calls from the 5' RACE reads with MiXCR, one row per CDR3 protein. The data hold 50,000 or so distinct CDR3 sequences, with about 30% observed a single time. The source material was PBMCs or a T cell subset sorted from them (not recorded which). These receptors were obtained from a man between 18 and 35 years old who had mild COVID-19 (a few samples of this study predate the infection). Cell type and time point are not known. CDR3s include the opening cysteine and the closing phenylalanine or tryptophan. D genes are given only for firm matches.

J gene: TRBJ2-7
D gene: TRBD2
CDR3 length: 16
V gene: TRBV2
CDR3 protein: CASIAGLAASSYEQYF

J gene: TRBJ1-1
D gene: -
CDR3 length: 15
V gene: TRBV6-5
CDR3 protein: CASSYGAGVDTEAFF

J gene: TRBJ2-7
D gene: -
CDR3 length: 13
V gene: TRBV19
CDR3 protein: CASSIVAGGEQYF

J gene: TRBJ2-2
D gene: TRBD1
CDR3 length: 15
V gene: TRBV5-1
CDR3 protein: CASSSITGGAGELFF

J gene: TRBJ2-7
D gene: -
CDR3 length: 13
V gene: TRBV20-1
CDR3 protein: CSASAGNSYEQYF

J gene: TRBJ2-7
D gene: -
CDR3 length: 15
V gene: TRBV12-3/TRBV12-4
CDR3 protein: CASSLLGQARYEQYF

J gene: TRBJ2-5
D gene: TRBD2
CDR3 length: 14
V gene: TRBV29-1
CDR3 protein: CSVEIAGRQETQYF

J gene: TRBJ1-1
D gene: -
CDR3 length: 14
V gene: TRBV29-1
CDR3 protein: CSAGLGKPRDEAFF

J gene: TRBJ2-5
D gene: TRBD1
CDR3 length: 18
V gene: TRBV7-8
CDR3 protein: CASSPGTVRVGGQETQYF

J gene: TRBJ2-3
D gene: -
CDR3 length: 12
V gene: TRBV6-5
CDR3 protein: CASRPQGNTQYF

J gene: TRBJ2-1
D gene: -
CDR3 length: 15
V gene: TRBV6-5
CDR3 protein: CASSYSIIPGNEQFF

J gene: TRBJ2-7
D gene: -
CDR3 length: 13
V gene: TRBV20-1
CDR3 protein: CSARDNTQYEQYF

J gene: TRBJ2-1
D gene: -
CDR3 length: 13
V gene: TRBV27
CDR3 protein: CASNPLADNEQFF

J gene: TRBJ2-1
D gene: TRBD1
CDR3 length: 12
V gene: TRBV29-1
CDR3 protein: CSVVTGVHEQFF

J gene: TRBJ1-2
D gene: -
CDR3 length: 12
V gene: TRBV6-5
CDR3 protein: CASSYSRGDSTF

J gene: TRBJ1-6
D gene: -
CDR3 length: 16
V gene: TRBV12-3/TRBV12-4
CDR3 protein: CASSLIRGAYNSPLHF

J gene: TRBJ2-1
D gene: -
CDR3 length: 14
V gene: TRBV6-5
CDR3 protein: CASSYWDQKNEQFF

J gene: TRBJ2-3
D gene: -
CDR3 length: 15
V gene: TRBV4-3
CDR3 protein: CASSTGGGLSDTQYF

J gene: TRBJ1-2
D gene: -
CDR3 length: 16
V gene: TRBV6-2/TRBV6-3
CDR3 protein: CASSYSTYTKNYGYTF

J gene: TRBJ1-2
D gene: TRBD1
CDR3 length: 13
V gene: TRBV6-6
CDR3 protein: CAGQEDRWDGYTF

J gene: TRBJ1-1
D gene: TRBD1
CDR3 length: 16
V gene: TRBV19
CDR3 protein: CASIPPRGRLNTEAFF

J gene: TRBJ2-3
D gene: -
CDR3 length: 18
V gene: TRBV20-1
CDR3 protein: CSIKIRVSGPLFLNTQYF

J gene: TRBJ2-7
D gene: TRBD1
CDR3 length: 14
V gene: TRBV5-1
CDR3 protein: CASSFRQGTYEQYF

J gene: TRBJ1-4
D gene: -
CDR3 length: 14
V gene: TRBV7-9
CDR3 protein: CASSLVLSNEKLFF

J gene: TRBJ2-3
D gene: TRBD2
CDR3 length: 15
V gene: TRBV6-4
CDR3 protein: CASSDEAGGTDTQYF

J gene: TRBJ1-1
D gene: -
CDR3 length: 13
V gene: TRBV4-3
CDR3 protein: CASSQEIGTEAFF

J gene: TRBJ1-1
D gene: -
CDR3 length: 15
V gene: TRBV10-3
CDR3 protein: CAISDAGKGSPEAFF

J gene: TRBJ2-7
D gene: -
CDR3 length: 12
V gene: TRBV12-3/TRBV12-4
CDR3 protein: CASSLRLNEQYF

J gene: TRBJ2-7
D gene: -
CDR3 length: 15
V gene: TRBV7-3
CDR3 protein: CASSFTGAPRDEQYF

J gene: TRBJ1-4
D gene: -
CDR3 length: 16
V gene: TRBV5-1
CDR3 protein: CASSGSEATYNEKLFF

J gene: TRBJ1-4
D gene: TRBD1
CDR3 length: 16
V gene: TRBV4-2
CDR3 protein: CASSQDRDRGSEKLFF

J gene: TRBJ2-7
D gene: TRBD1
CDR3 length: 13
V gene: TRBV3-1
CDR3 protein: CASSHGQGYEQYF

J gene: TRBJ2-3
D gene: -
CDR3 length: 13
V gene: TRBV7-9
CDR3 protein: CASSLGFADTQYF

J gene: TRBJ1-2
D gene: -
CDR3 length: 14
V gene: TRBV18
CDR3 protein: CASSPNGGAGGYTF

J gene: TRBJ2-3
D gene: TRBD2
CDR3 length: 16
V gene: TRBV4-2
CDR3 protein: CASSQDTGGSRDTQYF